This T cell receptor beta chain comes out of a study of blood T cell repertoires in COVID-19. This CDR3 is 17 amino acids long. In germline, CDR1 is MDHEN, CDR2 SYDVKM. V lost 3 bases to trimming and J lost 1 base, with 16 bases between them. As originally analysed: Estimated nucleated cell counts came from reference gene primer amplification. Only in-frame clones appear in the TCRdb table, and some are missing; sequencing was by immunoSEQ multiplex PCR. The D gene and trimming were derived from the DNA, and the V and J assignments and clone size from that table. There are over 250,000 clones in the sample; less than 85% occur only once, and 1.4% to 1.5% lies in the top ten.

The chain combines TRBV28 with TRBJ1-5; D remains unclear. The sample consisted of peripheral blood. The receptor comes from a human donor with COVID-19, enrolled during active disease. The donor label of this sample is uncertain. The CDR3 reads CASSLRREGGSNQPQHF. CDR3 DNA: TGTGCCAGCAGTTTGCGCCGGGAAGGAGGGAGCAATCAGCCCCAGCATTTT.